The 20 T cell receptor beta chains below come from one sample, sequenced in a study of response to subunit inactivated influenza vaccine. TCRdb reanalysed the RT-PCR reads using MiXCR and keeps one entry per CDR3 protein. The table records around 600,000 distinct CDR3 sequences, over 9% of them present only once. This sample was shared with a second study, whose subject was T cells expressing NK-cell markers. Turning to that study: Generation of TCR beta cDNA was performed by 5'RACE template switching incorporating UMIs.

Sequencing used PBMCs from blood, obtained on the day of vaccination. These receptors all come from a man aged 50-59 years who received an inactivated influenza vaccine.

This clonotype was seen at least ten times. Given a much more abundant clone one base away, this may be a read error. The gene calls are TRBV5-6 and TRBJ2-7, with D hard to call. Trimming stripped 4 bases from V and 0 bases from J, with 5 bases between. The CDR3 sequence is 12 residues long. Germline CDR1 is SGHDT and CDR2 is YYEEEE. CDR3 residues: CASSMDSYEQYF. For the CDR3, the DNA is TGTGCCAGCAGCATGGACTCCTACGAGCAGTACTTC.

The chain recombines TRBV29-1 with TRBJ2-3, with D tentatively TRBD2 (6 bases). Germline values: CDR1 SQVTM, CDR2 ANQGSEA. This CDR3 has 17 amino acids. Trimming stripped 3 bases from V and 2 bases from J, with 21 bases between. The CDR3 here is CSVDDPDQGGNTDTQYF. CDR3 nucleotides: TGCAGCGTTGACGACCCGGACCAGGGAGGTAACACAGATACGCAGTATTTT.

In this sample, this clonotype turned up a few times. This chain joins TRBV20-1 and TRBJ2-5, with no clear D. The CDR3 covers 17 residues. The ends were cut back, 1 base at V and 2 bases at J, with 20 bases in the middle. Germline CDR1 DFQATT, CDR2 SNEGSKA (reference sequence). DNA for the CDR3: TGCAGTGCTAGAGGGAGTCCAAGCCAGGTTTCGCAAGAGACCCAGTACTTC. Protein sequence: CSARGSPSQVSQETQYF.

The chain recombines TRBV15 with TRBJ1-5; unclear D gene. Germline V gives CDR1 LNHNV, CDR2 YYDKDF (reference sequence). V was trimmed by 0 bases and J by 6 bases, leaving 6 bases between them. The CDR3 runs to 13 residues. This CDR3 reads CATSRDWGQPQHF. CDR3 DNA sequence: TGTGCCACCAGCAGAGATTGGGGTCAGCCCCAGCATTTT.

The J gene is TRBJ2-3, the V gene TRBV29-1; D unresolved. V was pared by 5 bases and J by 7 bases, with 1 base between. Germline CDR1 is SQVTM and CDR2 is ANQGSEA. This CDR3 is built from 8 residues. Here the CDR3 reads CSVNTQYF. The DNA of the CDR3 is TGCAGCGTTAATACGCAGTATTTT.

The chain couples TRBV27 to TRBJ2-1; tentatively, D is TRBD2 (7 bases). Germline values: CDR1 MNHEY, CDR2 SMNVEV (reference sequence). This CDR3 has 18 amino acids. Trimming removed 2 bases from V and 0 bases from J, with 17 bases in between. The CDR3 DNA is TGTGCCAGCAGTTTACCCACAGGGACGGGAGGCTCCTACAATGAGCAGTTCTTC. It encodes CASSLPTGTGGSYNEQFF.

The V gene is TRBV12-3 or TRBV12-4, the J gene TRBJ1-5, with 9 nucleotides matching TRBD1. V was pared by 5 bases and J by 0 bases, with 5 bases of the junction left unmatched. The CDR3 is 16 amino acids. CDR3 loop: CASSPRTGASNQPQHF. The CDR3 DNA sequence: TGTGCCAGCAGTCCCAGGACAGGGGCTAGCAATCAGCCCCAGCATTTT.

This chain links TRBV28 with TRBJ2-7, with a weak D call TRBD1 (6 bases). The CDR3 contains 14 residues. Germline V gene sequence: CDR1 MDHEN, CDR2 SYDVKM. The germline V and J ends were trimmed by 4 bases and 2 bases, with 12 bases remaining between them. The CDR3 DNA follows: TGTGCCAGCAGTTCCGGACAGAACCCCTACGAGCAGTACTTC. Translating it yields CASSSGQNPYEQYF.

This clonotype was detected only a few times. The rearrangement joins TRBV6-2 or TRBV6-3 to TRBJ2-1, with 15 bases fitting TRBD2. This CDR3 is built from 20 residues. The germline V gene encodes CDR1 MNHEY and CDR2 SVGEGT. The J segment lost 6 bases and the V segment lost 6 bases, leaving 18 bases of the junction unmatched. CDR3 region: CASSNPGRTSGGVPRNEQFF. The CDR3 DNA is TGTGCCAGCAGCAACCCGGGACGGACTAGCGGGGGGGTTCCTCGCAATGAGCAGTTCTTC.

The V and J genes are TRBV28 and TRBJ2-2; the D is unclear. This CDR3 comprises 17 residues. CDR1 and CDR2 from the germline V gene are MDHEN and SYDVKM. V was trimmed by 5 bases and J by 1 base, leaving 17 bases between them. The chain's CDR3 is CASSPAPMTGNTGELFF. CDR3 in DNA: TGTGCCAGCAGTCCGGCCCCTATGACTGGGAACACCGGGGAGCTGTTTTTT.

The chain combines TRBV28 with TRBJ2-2; D may be TRBD1 (5 bases). V lost 3 bases and J 5 bases, leaving 13 bases between the germline ends. Germline V gene lookup returns CDR1 MDHEN and CDR2 SYDVKM. This CDR3 is built from 15 residues. The CDR3 is CASSFRTTETGELFF. As DNA, the CDR3 is TGTGCCAGCAGTTTCCGGACGACAGAAACCGGGGAGCTGTTTTTT.

This CDR3 is CASRSDRAGYTF. CDR3 nucleotides: TGTGCCAGCAGATCAGACAGGGCTGGCTACACCTTC. The rearrangement joins TRBV6-5 to TRBJ1-2; TRBD1 matches 7 bases. This CDR3 comprises 12 residues. Looked up from germline, CDR1 is MNHEY and CDR2 is SVGAGI. V was pared by 6 bases and J by 7 bases, with 5 bases of the junction left unmatched.

J is TRBJ2-2 and V is TRBV20-1, with TRBD1 identical over 7 bases. The germline gives CDR1 DFQATT, CDR2 SNEGSKA (reference sequence). V lost 6 bases to trimming and J lost 1 base; unmatched junction nucleotides: 5. This CDR3 is 14 amino acids long. CDR3 bases: TGCAGTGCGCAAAGACAGGGGAACACCGGGGAGCTGTTTTTT. This sequence encodes CSAQRQGNTGELFF.

This clonotype has only a few counts. The rearrangement joins TRBV9 to TRBJ2-5; no firm D call. The V gene's germline CDR1 is SGDLS and CDR2 YYNGEE. The CDR3 is made up of 15 amino acids. V was clipped by 0 bases and J by 1 base, with 10 bases between them. The CDR3 DNA reads TGTGCCAGCAGCGTAGGGTCGGCGGTCCAAGAGACCCAGTACTTC. The encoded protein is CASSVGSAVQETQYF.

The V and J genes are TRBV7-9 and TRBJ2-3, with 11 bases fitting TRBD1. CDR1 is SEHNR, CDR2 FQNEAQ, per germline (reference sequence). V shed 5 bases and J 5 bases; nucleotides not matched to a gene: 9. This CDR3 contains 16 residues. DNA for the CDR3: TGTGCCAGCAGCGTGGCGGGGACAGGGGGAAGAGATACGCAGTATTTT. This codes for CASSVAGTGGRDTQYF.

This chain links TRBV12-3 or TRBV12-4 with TRBJ1-3, with D maybe TRBD1 (6 bases). V gave up 4 bases and J gave up 4 bases, with 17 bases separating them. The CDR3 extends over 16 amino acids. Here the CDR3 reads CASSWTTGTLGNTIYF. In DNA, the CDR3 is TGTGCCAGCAGTTGGACAACCGGGACACTCGGAAACACCATATATTTT.

The rearrangement links TRBV5-8 to TRBJ2-7, with no clear D. Trimming took off 7 bases at V and 3 bases at J, with 11 bases between the two ends. The CDR3 is made up of 12 amino acids. Germline lookup yields CDR1 SGHTS and CDR2 YDEGEE. CDR3 in DNA: TGTGCCAGCCCCCAGGCTGTCTACGAGCAGTACTTC. Protein product: CASPQAVYEQYF.

The chain couples TRBV6-2 or TRBV6-3 to TRBJ2-1; 8 bases fit TRBD2. Trimming removed 6 bases from V and 3 bases from J; junction bases left unmatched: 10. The germline V gene has CDR1 MNHEY and CDR2 SVGEGT. CDR3 length: 16 residues. The CDR3 nucleotides read TGTGCCAGCAGCTCCCCCCTCAGCGGGAGCTACAATGAGCAGTTCTTC. It is translated as CASSSPLSGSYNEQFF.

This clonotype was observed at least ten times. The rearrangement links TRBV5-1 to TRBJ2-1, with D possibly matching TRBD2 (6 bases). The CDR3 spans 12 residues. V was clipped by 0 bases and J by 8 bases, with 6 bases between them. CDR1 and CDR2 from the germline V gene are SGHRS and YFSETQ. CDR3 DNA sequence: TGCGCCAGCAGCTTGGCTAGCGATGAGCAGTTCTTC. Translated: CASSLASDEQFF.

The chain couples TRBV15 to TRBJ2-5, with a weak D call TRBD2 (6 bases). The CDR3 has 14 residues. Trimming took 0 bases from V and 9 from J, leaving 14 bases between them. Germline V gene data show CDR1 as LNHNV and CDR2 as YYDKDF (reference sequence). Here the CDR3 reads CATSRDGGRGAQYF. The CDR3 DNA reads as TGTGCCACCAGCAGAGATGGAGGGAGAGGGGCCCAGTACTTC.